This T cell receptor (beta chain) comes out of a study of T cell repertoires in cytomegalovirus infection. Study-wide background: Public TCR beta signatures were indicative of both CMV infection and a matching HLA type. Study-level findings and limits: The cumulative frequency of public TCR beta families distinguished individuals who carried CMV together with the relevant HLA. Ex vivo responses were dominated by HLA-C-restricted CMV-specific TCR beta clonotypes.

In this sample, this clonotype turned up many times. Its antigen is not identified. An end of the junction differs from the germline gene, which may be a read error. TCRdb used MiXCR to reprocess the reads, holding one entry per CDR3 protein. This table holds some 300,000 distinct CDR3 sequences, roughly 15% found once. The CDR3 consists of 16 residues. Germline-derived CDR1 and CDR2 are LGHNT and FRNRAP. The clonotype originates from a human donor in good health (CMV status not recorded). Some clones in this sample may be carry-over from other donors' samples. The chain links TRBV12-5 to TRBJ2-3, with 15 positions matching TRBD2. The material sequenced was PBMCs. The CDR3 nucleotides read TGTGCTAGTGGATTGGGACTAGCGGGGGGTGCAGATACGCAGTATTTT. It is translated as CASGLGLAGGADTQYF.